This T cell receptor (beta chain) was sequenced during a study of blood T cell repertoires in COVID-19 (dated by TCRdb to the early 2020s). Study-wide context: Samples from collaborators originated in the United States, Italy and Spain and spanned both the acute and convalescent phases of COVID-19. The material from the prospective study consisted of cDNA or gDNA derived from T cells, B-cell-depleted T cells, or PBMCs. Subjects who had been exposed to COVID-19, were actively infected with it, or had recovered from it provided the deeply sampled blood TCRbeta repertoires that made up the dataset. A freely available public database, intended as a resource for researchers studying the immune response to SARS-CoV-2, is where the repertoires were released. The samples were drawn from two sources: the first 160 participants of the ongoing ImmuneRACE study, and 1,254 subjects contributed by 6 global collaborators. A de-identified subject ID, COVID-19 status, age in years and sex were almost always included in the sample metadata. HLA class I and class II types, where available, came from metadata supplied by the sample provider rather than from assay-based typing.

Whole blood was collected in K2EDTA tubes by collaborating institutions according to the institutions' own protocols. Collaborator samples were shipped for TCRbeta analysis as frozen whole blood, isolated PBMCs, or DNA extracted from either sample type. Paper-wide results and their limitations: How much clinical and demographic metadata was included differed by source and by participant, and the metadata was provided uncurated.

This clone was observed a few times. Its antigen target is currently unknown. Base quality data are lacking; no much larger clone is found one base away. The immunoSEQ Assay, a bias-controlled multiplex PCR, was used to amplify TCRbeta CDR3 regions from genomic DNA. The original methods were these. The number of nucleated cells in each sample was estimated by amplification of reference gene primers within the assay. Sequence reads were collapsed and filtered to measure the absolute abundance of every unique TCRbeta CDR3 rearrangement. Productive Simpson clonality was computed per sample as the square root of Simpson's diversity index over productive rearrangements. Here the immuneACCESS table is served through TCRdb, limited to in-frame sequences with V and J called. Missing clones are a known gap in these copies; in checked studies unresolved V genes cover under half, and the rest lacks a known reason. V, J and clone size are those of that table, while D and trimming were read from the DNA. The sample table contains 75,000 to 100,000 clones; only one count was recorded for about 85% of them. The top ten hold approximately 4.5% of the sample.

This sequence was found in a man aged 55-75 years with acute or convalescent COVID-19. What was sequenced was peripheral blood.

The bases read TGTGCCTGGTTGATGGACAGGGACACTGAAGCTTTCTTT. Its amino acids are CAWLMDRDTEAFF. Here the chain combines TRBV30 and TRBJ1-1, with 8 bases aligning to TRBD1. The CDR3 has 13 amino acids, counting the end cysteine and phenylalanine. Kept here is only the CDR3 DNA, which spans 39 bases and is read in frame from base 1. From a lookup of the germline V gene (reference sequence), CDR1 and CDR2 are GTSNPN and SVGIG. Unmatched junction bases come to 5, with V trimmed by 5 bases and J by 3 bases.